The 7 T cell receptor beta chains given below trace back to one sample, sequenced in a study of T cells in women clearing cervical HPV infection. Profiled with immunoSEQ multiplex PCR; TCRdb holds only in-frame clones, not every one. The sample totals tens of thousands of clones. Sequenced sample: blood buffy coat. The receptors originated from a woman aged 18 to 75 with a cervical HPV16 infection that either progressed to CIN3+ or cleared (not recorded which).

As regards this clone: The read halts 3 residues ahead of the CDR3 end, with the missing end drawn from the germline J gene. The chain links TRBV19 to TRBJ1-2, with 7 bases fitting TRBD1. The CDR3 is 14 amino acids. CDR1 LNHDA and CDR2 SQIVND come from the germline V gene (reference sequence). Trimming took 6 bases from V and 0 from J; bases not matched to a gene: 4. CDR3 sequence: CASRIQGSNYGYTF. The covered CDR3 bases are TGTGCCAGTAGGATACAGGGGTCTAACTATGGC.

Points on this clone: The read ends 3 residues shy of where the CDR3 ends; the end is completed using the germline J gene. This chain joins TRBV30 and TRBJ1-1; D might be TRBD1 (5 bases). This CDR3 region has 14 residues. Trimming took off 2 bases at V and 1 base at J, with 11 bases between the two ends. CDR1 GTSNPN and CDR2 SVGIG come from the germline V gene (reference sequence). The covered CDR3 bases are TGTGCCTGGAGTCCAGGGTTTTGGAACACTGAA. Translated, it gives CAWSPGFWNTE. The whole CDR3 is CAWSPGFWNTEAFF.

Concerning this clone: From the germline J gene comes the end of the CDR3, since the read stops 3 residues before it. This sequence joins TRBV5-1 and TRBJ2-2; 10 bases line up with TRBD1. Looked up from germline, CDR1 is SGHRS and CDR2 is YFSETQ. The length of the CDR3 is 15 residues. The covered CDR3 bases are TGCGCCAGCAGCTCACCGGGACAGGGGTTTTCACCG. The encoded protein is CASSSPGQGFSP. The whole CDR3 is CASSSPGQGFSPLFF.

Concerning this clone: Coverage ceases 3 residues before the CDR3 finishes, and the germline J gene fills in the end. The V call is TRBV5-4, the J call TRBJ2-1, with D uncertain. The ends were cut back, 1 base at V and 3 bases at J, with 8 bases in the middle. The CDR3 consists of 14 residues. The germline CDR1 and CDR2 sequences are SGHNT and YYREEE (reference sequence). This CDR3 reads CASSLSIVYNEQFF. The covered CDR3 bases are TGTGCCAGCAGCTTGTCGATAGTCTACAATGAG. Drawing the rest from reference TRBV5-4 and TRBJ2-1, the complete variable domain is ETGVTQSPTHLIKTRGQQVTLRCSSQSGHNTVSWYQQALGQGPQFIFQYYREEENGRGNFPPRFSGLQFPNYSSELNVNALELDDSALYLCASSLSIVYNEQFFGPGTRLTVL.

Partial CDR3 DNA: TGCGCCAGCAGCCCAGCACTAGCGGGAGGGTACTCCTACGAG. Protein product: CASSPALAGGYSYE. From start to end, the CDR3 is CASSPALAGGYSYEQYF. The V gene is TRBV5-1, the J gene TRBJ2-7; 13 bases line up with TRBD2. The read ends 3 residues shy of where the CDR3 ends; the end is completed using the germline J gene. Losses at the gene ends were 4 bases for V and 0 bases for J; bases not matched to a gene: 7. Germline values: CDR1 SGHRS, CDR2 YFSETQ. The length of the CDR3 is 17 residues.

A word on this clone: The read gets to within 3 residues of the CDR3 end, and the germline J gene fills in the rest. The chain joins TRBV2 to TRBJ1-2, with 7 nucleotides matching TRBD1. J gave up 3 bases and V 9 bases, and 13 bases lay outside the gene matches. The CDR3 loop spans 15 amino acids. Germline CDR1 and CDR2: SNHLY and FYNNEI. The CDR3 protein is CASIIVPGGYYGYTF. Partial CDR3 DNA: TGTGCCAGTATAATCGTCCCAGGGGGTTACTATGGC.

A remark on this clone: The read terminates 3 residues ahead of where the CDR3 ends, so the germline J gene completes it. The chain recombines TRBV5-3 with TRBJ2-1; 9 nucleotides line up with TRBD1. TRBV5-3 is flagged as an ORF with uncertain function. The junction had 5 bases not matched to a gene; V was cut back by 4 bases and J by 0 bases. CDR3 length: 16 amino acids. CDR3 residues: CARSNGQGISYNEQFF. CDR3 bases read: TGTGCCAGAAGCAACGGACAGGGGATCTCCTACAATGAG.